Listed below are T cell receptor beta chains from one sample, sequenced in a study of tissue T cells after allogeneic stem cell transplantation. Only in-frame clones appear in the TCRdb table, and some are missing; sequencing was by immunoSEQ multiplex PCR. The sample records about 2,000 clones, about 76% being singletons. Sequencing used colon tissue, obtained at autopsy. The receptors were sampled from a male patient aged 35 to 70 with steroid-refractory graft-versus-host disease after an allogeneic stem cell transplant. T cells may partly derive from the graft donor. CDR3s include the opening cysteine and the closing phenylalanine or tryptophan. The D gene is left open where the match is weak. Not all rows give a size; the values are once, few, many and, for expanded clones, a class.

V,J,D,size,CDR3,DNA
TRBV4-3,TRBJ1-1,-,once,CASSPTGAMNTEAFF,TGCGCCAGCAGCCCTACAGGTGCCATGAACACTGAAGCTTTCTTT
TRBV7-2,TRBJ2-1,TRBD2,few,CASSLTSGPYNEQFF,TGTGCCAGCAGCTTGACTAGCGGTCCCTACAATGAGCAGTTCTTC
TRBV18,TRBJ1-2,TRBD1,-,CASSPRQGNGYTF,TGTGCCAGCTCACCTAGACAGGGTAACGGCTACACCTTC
TRBV7-3,TRBJ2-1,TRBD2,-,CASSVTSGPYNEQFF,TGTGCCAGCAGCGTGACTAGCGGGCCATACAATGAGCAGTTCTTC
TRBV23-1,TRBJ2-2,-,-,CASSQFWGPETKNTGELFF,TGCGCCAGCAGTCAATTTTGGGGGCCCGAGACAAAAAACACCGGGGAGCTGTTTTTT
TRBV10-3,TRBJ2-1,TRBD1,-,CAISDSSQGDYNEQFF,TGTGCCATCAGTGACTCCAGCCAGGGGGATTACAATGAGCAGTTCTTC
TRBV27,TRBJ1-2,TRBD1,-,CASSPTGDGYTF,TGTGCCAGCAGCCCGACAGGGGATGGCTACACCTTC
TRBV18,TRBJ2-2,-,-,CASSGRNTGELFF,TGTGCCAGCTCGGGCAGAAACACCGGGGAGCTGTTTTTT
TRBV5-4,TRBJ2-3,-,-,CASSLGQSTDTQYF,TGTGCCAGCAGCTTGGGACAGAGCACAGATACGCAGTATTTT
TRBV5-1,TRBJ2-4,TRBD1,-,CASSLWTGEAKNIQYF,TGCGCCAGCAGCCTATGGACAGGGGAGGCCAAAAACATTCAGTACTTC
TRBV19,TRBJ1-2,-,-,CASSEQENYGYTF,TGTGCCAGTAGCGAACAGGAGAACTATGGCTACACCTTC
TRBV30,TRBJ1-6,-,-,CAWSALSMDPLHF,TGTGCCTGGAGTGCCCTGTCCATGGATCCCCTCCACTTT
TRBV5-1,TRBJ1-6,-,few,CASSLPGDSPLHF,TGCGCCAGCAGCTTACCCGGGGATTCACCCCTCCACTTT
TRBV27,TRBJ1-5,-,-,CASSRSPGPGQPQHF,TGTGCCAGCAGTCGATCTCCCGGCCCGGGTCAGCCCCAGCATTTT
TRBV7-2,TRBJ2-5,TRBD2,-,CASSLGSGGALETQYF,TGTGCCAGCAGCTTAGGTAGCGGGGGGGCCCTGGAGACCCAGTACTTC
TRBV27,TRBJ2-3,TRBD1,-,CASSDRDRYTDTQYF,TGTGCCAGCAGCGACCGGGACAGATACACAGATACGCAGTATTTT
TRBV6-1,TRBJ1-5,-,-,CASNWDSNQPQHF,TGTGCCAGCAACTGGGACAGCAATCAGCCCCAGCATTTT
TRBV5-1,TRBJ1-3,-,-,CASSLELGGAGNTIYF,TGCGCCAGCAGCTTGGAATTGGGCGGGGCTGGAAACACCATATATTTT
TRBV28,TRBJ2-7,-,-,CASSLSRAWYF,TGTGCCAGCAGTTTATCCAGGGCCTGGTACTTC
TRBV10-3,TRBJ1-3,-,-,CAISEREGAGNTIYF,TGTGCCATCAGTGAGCGGGAGGGAGCTGGAAACACCATATATTTT
TRBV9,TRBJ2-7,TRBD2,few,CASSVTSGGSYEQYF,TGTGCCAGCAGCGTGACTAGCGGGGGCTCCTACGAGCAGTACTTC
TRBV3-1/TRBV3-2,TRBJ1-1,-,-,CASSQGEGVGGPGNTEAFF,TGTGCCAGCAGCCAAGGGGAAGGGGTAGGGGGTCCAGGGAACACTGAAGCTTTCTTT
TRBV7-2,TRBJ2-1,-,-,CASSSAASYNEQFF,TGTGCCAGCAGCTCAGCGGCCTCCTACAATGAGCAGTTCTTC
TRBV6-2/TRBV6-3,TRBJ1-1,-,-,CASSQWTVNTEAFF,TGTGCCAGCAGTCAATGGACGGTGAACACTGAAGCTTTCTTT
TRBV24-1,TRBJ2-3,TRBD2,-,CATSEGLADSTDTQYF,TGTGCCACCAGTGAGGGACTAGCGGACTCCACAGATACGCAGTATTTT
TRBV7-8,TRBJ1-1,-,-,CASRVTGSTEAFF,TGTGCCAGCAGGGTCACAGGGAGCACTGAAGCTTTCTTT
TRBV13,TRBJ2-3,TRBD2,-,CASSSGAGLPTDTQYF,TGTGCCAGCAGCTCTGGAGCGGGGCTTCCCACAGATACGCAGTATTTT
TRBV4-3,TRBJ2-1,-,-,CASSQDLARASYNEQFF,TGCGCCAGCAGCCAAGATCTGGCTAGAGCCTCCTACAATGAGCAGTTCTTC
TRBV30,TRBJ1-5,-,-,CAWSVGGGQPQHF,TGTGCCTGGAGTGTGGGGGGAGGGCAGCCCCAGCATTTT
TRBV27,TRBJ1-1,-,-,CASSLQGTTEAFF,TGTGCCAGCAGCCTCCAGGGGACCACTGAAGCTTTCTTT
TRBV7-9,TRBJ2-1,-,-,CASSPSASLDNEQFF,TGTGCCAGCAGCCCCAGCGCTAGCCTTGACAATGAGCAGTTCTTC
TRBV10-3,TRBJ1-5,-,-,CAISDRLGSNQPQHF,TGTGCCATCAGTGATCGGTTGGGGAGCAATCAGCCCCAGCATTTT
TRBV6-5,TRBJ2-1,-,-,CASSYLGRQGNEQFF,TGTGCCAGCAGTTATTTGGGGCGCCAAGGCAATGAGCAGTTCTTC
TRBV6-5,TRBJ1-2,-,-,CASSSRTWPLGYGYTF,TGTGCCAGCAGTTCCCGGACTTGGCCTCTAGGCTATGGCTACACCTTC